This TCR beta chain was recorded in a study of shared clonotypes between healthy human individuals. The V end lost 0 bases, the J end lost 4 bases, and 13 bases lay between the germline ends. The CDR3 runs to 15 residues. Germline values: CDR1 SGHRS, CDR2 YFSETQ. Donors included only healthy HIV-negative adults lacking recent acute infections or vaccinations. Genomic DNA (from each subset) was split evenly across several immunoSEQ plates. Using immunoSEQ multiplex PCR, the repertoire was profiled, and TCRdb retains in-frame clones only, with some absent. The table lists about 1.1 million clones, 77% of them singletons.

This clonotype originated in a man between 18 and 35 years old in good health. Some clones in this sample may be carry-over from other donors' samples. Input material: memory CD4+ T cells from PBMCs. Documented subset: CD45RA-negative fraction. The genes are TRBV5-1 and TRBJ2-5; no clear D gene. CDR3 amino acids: CASSLDSRLGETQYF. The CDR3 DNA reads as TGCGCCAGCAGCTTGGATTCTAGATTGGGAGAGACCCAGTACTTC.